The clone carrying this T cell receptor beta chain was detected ten times or more. The data belong to a study of regulatory T cells in long-lasting Graves disease. Library construction for TCR beta used iRepertoire HTBI primers and Arm-PCR of CDR3 regions. In TCRdb, the multiplex PCR reads were re-called with MiXCR into one record per CDR3 protein. The data contain just over 600,000 distinct CDR3 sequences, 16% of them singletons. V was cut by 6 bases and J by 3 bases, with 18 bases left in between. There are 15 residues in the CDR3. Per the germline V gene, CDR1 is DFQATT and CDR2 is SNEGSKA (reference sequence). The time point was: newly diagnosed GD, antithyroid drugs for less than 3 months. Extracted PBMC RNA gave rise to the TCR library. The same sample was also studied in work on T cells in Graves' hyperthyroidism and ophthalmopathy.

The clonotype was recovered from a woman in her twenties or thirties with Graves disease. V usage is TRBV20-1 and J usage is TRBJ2-1, with a weak D call TRBD1 (5 bases). The sequencing used peripheral blood mononuclear cells (PBMCs), collected at new diagnosis, from a patient treated with antithyroid drugs. Here the CDR3 reads CSAPRMAQGYNEQFF. As DNA, the CDR3 is TGCAGTGCCCCCCGGATGGCCCAGGGCTACAATGAGCAGTTCTTC.